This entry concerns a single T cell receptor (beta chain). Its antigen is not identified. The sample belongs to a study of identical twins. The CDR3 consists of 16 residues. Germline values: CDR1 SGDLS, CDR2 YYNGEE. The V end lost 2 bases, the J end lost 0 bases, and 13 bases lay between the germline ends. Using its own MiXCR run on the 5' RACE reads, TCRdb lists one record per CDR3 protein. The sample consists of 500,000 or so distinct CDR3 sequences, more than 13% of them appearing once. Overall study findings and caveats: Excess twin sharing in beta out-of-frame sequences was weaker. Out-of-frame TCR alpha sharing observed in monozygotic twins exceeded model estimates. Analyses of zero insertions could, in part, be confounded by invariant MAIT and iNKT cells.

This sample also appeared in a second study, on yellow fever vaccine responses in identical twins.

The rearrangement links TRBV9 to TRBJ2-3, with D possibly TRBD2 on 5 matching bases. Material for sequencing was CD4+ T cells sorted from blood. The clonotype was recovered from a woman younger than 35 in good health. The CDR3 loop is CASSVGLLSSTDTQYF. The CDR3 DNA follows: TGTGCCAGCAGCGTCGGACTCCTCAGTAGCACAGATACGCAGTATTTT.